The source of this TCR beta chain is a study of blood T cells in healthy people across ages. The donors, healthy Caucasians from Russia, were aged roughly 6 to 90. Germline CDR1 and CDR2: SEHNR and FQNEAQ (reference sequence). CDR3 length: 12 amino acids. Study results and limitations: Roughly linearly, TCR beta diversity per million T cells fell as age increased. Estimates based on one million T cells were treated as lower bounds.

The second PCR ran about 6 to 11 cycles with a sample-barcoded 5' primer and J-beta primers. TCRdb re-derived calls from the 5' RACE reads in MiXCR, one entry per CDR3 protein. This table holds some 1,800,000 distinct CDR3 sequences, roughly 43% found once. In its sample, this clonotype was seen many times. No antigen is known for it. Compared with germline, one end of the junction differs, possibly owing to a read error. This clonotype originated in a human donor in good health. The chain carries TRBV7-9 and TRBJ2-7; the match to TRBD1 covers 7 bases. Sequenced: blood. CDR3 in DNA: TGCGCCAGCAGCTTTACAGGGGCAGAGCAGTACTTC. This translates into CASSFTGAEQYF.